This T cell receptor (beta chain) was sequenced for a study of blood T cell repertoires in COVID-19. The overall study: Samples taken during acute and convalescent COVID-19 were collected in the United States, Italy and Spain. PBMCs, B-cell-depleted T cells, or T cells provided the cDNA or gDNA that made up the material.

CDR3 length: 14 residues. Germline CDR1 and CDR2: LGHDT and YNNKEL (reference sequence). V was shortened by 1 base and J by 6 bases, with 13 bases between the two germline ends. Original handling: Reference gene primer amplification in the assay estimated nucleated cell counts. Generated by immunoSEQ multiplex PCR, the TCRdb table keeps only in-frame clones and is missing some. For V, J and clone size, that table is used; D and trimming come from the DNA. Of fewer than 150,000 clones listed, about 91% are singletons. What was sequenced was peripheral blood. The J gene is TRBJ2-7, the V gene TRBV3-1 (or the pseudogene TRBV3-2), with D uncertain. This TCR derives from a human donor in a cohort sampled during active COVID-19. The CDR3 region is CASSQGVMNGEQYF. CDR3 in DNA: TGTGCCAGCAGCCAAGGCGTAATGAATGGCGAGCAGTACTTC.